A selection of T cell receptor beta chains follows, all from one sample in a study of blood T cell repertoires in COVID-19. The assay was immunoSEQ multiplex PCR, and TCRdb's table has in-frame clones only and misses some. The data hold about 110,000 clones, with about two thirds observed a single time. The sequencing input was peripheral blood. Source of these receptors: a woman aged 40 to 55 with acute or convalescent COVID-19. Each CDR3 is given with its conserved first and last residue. Fields, in order: V gene, D gene, J gene, clone size, CDR3 protein, CDR3 DNA. The D gene is left open where the match is weak. Only part of the rows carry a size: once, few, many, or a class if the clone is expanded.

v_call: TRBV10-1; d_call: -; j_call: TRBJ1-6; clone_size: few; cdr3_aa: CASSEYRVSYNSPLHF; cdr3_nt: TGCGCCAGCAGTGAGTACAGGGTTAGCTATAATTCACCCCTCCACTTT
v_call: TRBV5-1; d_call: -; j_call: TRBJ2-2; clone_size: -; cdr3_aa: CASSLLSDTGELFF; cdr3_nt: TGCGCCAGCAGCTTGTTGTCAGACACCGGGGAGCTGTTTTTT
v_call: TRBV7-2; d_call: -; j_call: TRBJ2-3; clone_size: -; cdr3_aa: CASSLKAGSTDTQYF; cdr3_nt: TGTGCCAGCAGCTTAAAGGCAGGATCCACAGATACGCAGTATTTT
v_call: TRBV20-1; d_call: TRBD2; j_call: TRBJ2-3; clone_size: few; cdr3_aa: CSASLLAGEDTQYF; cdr3_nt: TGCAGTGCTAGTCTCCTAGCGGGTGAAGATACGCAGTATTTT
v_call: TRBV30; d_call: TRBD1; j_call: TRBJ1-3; clone_size: -; cdr3_aa: CAWSRDRTGNTIYF; cdr3_nt: TGTGCCTGGAGTCGGGACAGGACTGGAAACACCATATATTTT
v_call: TRBV5-6; d_call: TRBD2; j_call: TRBJ2-5; clone_size: -; cdr3_aa: CASSLGLAGFQETQYF; cdr3_nt: TGTGCCAGCAGCCTGGGACTAGCGGGGTTCCAAGAGACCCAGTACTTC
v_call: TRBV6-1; d_call: -; j_call: TRBJ2-7; clone_size: -; cdr3_aa: CASSDVYSYEQYF; cdr3_nt: TGTGCCAGCAGTGATGTGTACTCCTACGAGCAGTACTTC
v_call: TRBV2; d_call: -; j_call: TRBJ2-7; clone_size: -; cdr3_aa: CASRDTAAEQYF; cdr3_nt: TGTGCCAGCAGAGACACGGCCGCCGAGCAGTACTTC
v_call: TRBV5-1; d_call: -; j_call: TRBJ1-1; clone_size: few; cdr3_aa: CASSGGLVNTEAFF; cdr3_nt: TGCGCCAGCAGCGGCGGCTTGGTGAACACTGAAGCTTTCTTT
v_call: TRBV5-4; d_call: -; j_call: TRBJ2-7; clone_size: once; cdr3_aa: CASCADIHSYEQYF; cdr3_nt: TGTGCCAGCTGTGCCGACATCCACTCCTACGAGCAGTACTTC
v_call: TRBV6-2/TRBV6-3; d_call: TRBD1; j_call: TRBJ1-1; clone_size: -; cdr3_aa: CASSYAAGTGITAEAFF; cdr3_nt: TGTGCCAGCAGTTACGCCGCCGGGACAGGGATTACGGCTGAAGCTTTCTTT
v_call: TRBV9; d_call: TRBD1; j_call: TRBJ2-5; clone_size: -; cdr3_aa: CASSLRGQNRETQYF; cdr3_nt: TGTGCCAGCAGTTTAAGGGGGCAGAATAGGGAGACCCAGTACTTC
v_call: TRBV27; d_call: -; j_call: TRBJ1-6; clone_size: -; cdr3_aa: CASSLKAGHNSPLHF; cdr3_nt: TGTGCCAGCAGTTTAAAAGCAGGGCATAATTCACCCCTCCACTTT
v_call: TRBV11-3; d_call: TRBD2; j_call: TRBJ2-1; clone_size: -; cdr3_aa: CASSPGTSGGPYNEQFF; cdr3_nt: TGTGCCAGCAGCCCCGGGACTAGCGGGGGACCGTACAATGAGCAGTTCTTC
v_call: TRBV6-5; d_call: -; j_call: TRBJ1-5; clone_size: -; cdr3_aa: CASRPPGGARQPQHF; cdr3_nt: TGTGCCAGCAGACCCCCGGGGGGTGCGCGTCAGCCCCAGCATTTT
v_call: TRBV18; d_call: TRBD1; j_call: TRBJ1-2; clone_size: -; cdr3_aa: CASSPLPPGQNYGYTF; cdr3_nt: TGTGCCAGCTCACCACTACCTCCGGGACAGAACTATGGCTACACCTTC
v_call: TRBV7-2; d_call: -; j_call: TRBJ2-1; clone_size: -; cdr3_aa: CASSPFRDSTEQFF; cdr3_nt: TGTGCCAGCAGCCCATTCCGGGACTCCACTGAGCAGTTCTTC
v_call: TRBV27; d_call: TRBD1; j_call: TRBJ1-6; clone_size: -; cdr3_aa: CATSDRGYSPLHF; cdr3_nt: TGTGCCACCTCGGACAGGGGTTATTCACCCCTCCACTTT
v_call: TRBV28; d_call: TRBD1; j_call: TRBJ2-4; clone_size: -; cdr3_aa: CASSLEGAGSNIQYF; cdr3_nt: TGTGCCAGCAGTTTAGAGGGGGCAGGGTCGAACATTCAGTACTTC
v_call: TRBV6-2/TRBV6-3; d_call: TRBD1; j_call: TRBJ1-1; clone_size: -; cdr3_aa: CASSYSDRAEAFF; cdr3_nt: TGTGCCAGCAGTTACTCCGACAGGGCTGAAGCTTTCTTT
v_call: TRBV29-1; d_call: -; j_call: TRBJ1-2; clone_size: few; cdr3_aa: CSVAQGFSGYTF; cdr3_nt: TGCAGCGTCGCCCAGGGTTTTTCTGGCTACACCTTC
v_call: TRBV11-2; d_call: -; j_call: TRBJ1-5; clone_size: -; cdr3_aa: CASSFGDSAQHF; cdr3_nt: TGTGCCAGCAGCTTCGGGGATTCAGCCCAGCATTTT
v_call: TRBV2; d_call: TRBD1; j_call: TRBJ2-5; clone_size: -; cdr3_aa: CASSPMGQGAWETQYF; cdr3_nt: TGTGCCAGCAGCCCAATGGGACAGGGGGCGTGGGAGACCCAGTACTTC
v_call: TRBV6-5; d_call: -; j_call: TRBJ2-1; clone_size: -; cdr3_aa: CASSYRDNYNEQFF; cdr3_nt: TGTGCCAGCAGTTACAGGGACAACTACAATGAGCAGTTCTTC
v_call: TRBV29-1; d_call: -; j_call: TRBJ2-3; clone_size: -; cdr3_aa: CSVEVEGTDTQYF; cdr3_nt: TGCAGCGTTGAGGTAGAAGGCACAGATACGCAGTATTTT
v_call: TRBV5-1; d_call: TRBD1; j_call: TRBJ2-2; clone_size: -; cdr3_aa: CASSLFRDRGLGKHTGELFF; cdr3_nt: TGCGCCAGCAGCTTATTCCGGGACAGGGGGCTTGGGAAACATACCGGGGAGCTGTTTTTT
v_call: TRBV6-5; d_call: -; j_call: TRBJ1-1; clone_size: -; cdr3_aa: CASSYGSIEAFF; cdr3_nt: TGTGCCAGCAGTTACGGGAGTATTGAAGCTTTCTTT
v_call: TRBV7-2; d_call: TRBD1; j_call: TRBJ1-2; clone_size: -; cdr3_aa: CASSSGQGAFDYGYTF; cdr3_nt: TGTGCCAGCAGCTCGGGACAGGGGGCCTTTGACTATGGCTACACCTTC
v_call: TRBV30; d_call: TRBD1; j_call: TRBJ2-1; clone_size: -; cdr3_aa: CAWSGGQGNRVQFF; cdr3_nt: TGTGCCTGGAGTGGGGGACAGGGCAACAGGGTGCAGTTCTTC
v_call: TRBV27; d_call: -; j_call: TRBJ2-7; clone_size: -; cdr3_aa: CASRPGTHTSYEQYF; cdr3_nt: TGTGCCAGCAGACCAGGGACACACACCTCCTACGAGCAGTACTTC
v_call: TRBV19; d_call: TRBD1; j_call: TRBJ2-2; clone_size: -; cdr3_aa: CASSPAGQGASGELFF; cdr3_nt: TGTGCCAGTAGTCCCGCGGGACAGGGGGCTTCCGGGGAGCTGTTTTTT
v_call: TRBV15; d_call: TRBD2; j_call: TRBJ2-3; clone_size: -; cdr3_aa: CATRRIAGVWDTQYF; cdr3_nt: TGTGCCACCAGGAGGATAGCGGGGGTGTGGGATACGCAGTATTTT
v_call: TRBV5-4; d_call: TRBD2; j_call: TRBJ2-5; clone_size: -; cdr3_aa: CASRKGLAQETQYF; cdr3_nt: TGTGCCAGCAGGAAAGGACTAGCGCAAGAGACCCAGTACTTC
v_call: TRBV12-3/TRBV12-4; d_call: -; j_call: TRBJ2-7; clone_size: -; cdr3_aa: CASSLKQVGEQYF; cdr3_nt: TGTGCCAGCAGTTTAAAACAGGTTGGCGAGCAGTACTTC
v_call: TRBV27; d_call: TRBD1; j_call: TRBJ2-7; clone_size: -; cdr3_aa: CASKPYRGDEQYF; cdr3_nt: TGTGCCAGTAAACCCTACAGGGGCGACGAGCAGTACTTC
v_call: TRBV11-2; d_call: -; j_call: TRBJ2-5; clone_size: -; cdr3_aa: CASRRGWQETQYF; cdr3_nt: TGTGCCAGCAGAAGGGGTTGGCAAGAGACCCAGTACTTC
v_call: TRBV14; d_call: TRBD2; j_call: TRBJ2-3; clone_size: -; cdr3_aa: CASSQGLAGASLTTDTQYF; cdr3_nt: TGTGCCAGCAGCCAAGGTCTAGCGGGGGCCTCCCTAACCACAGATACGCAGTATTTT
v_call: TRBV5-1; d_call: TRBD1; j_call: TRBJ2-3; clone_size: -; cdr3_aa: CASSLEGQGVSTDTQYF; cdr3_nt: TGCGCCAGCAGCTTGGAGGGACAGGGCGTTTCGACAGATACGCAGTATTTT
v_call: TRBV27; d_call: -; j_call: TRBJ2-2; clone_size: -; cdr3_aa: CASSLSGRSSTGELFF; cdr3_nt: TGTGCCAGCAGTTTATCCGGGAGAAGTAGCACCGGGGAGCTGTTTTTT
v_call: TRBV7-9; d_call: -; j_call: TRBJ1-2; clone_size: -; cdr3_aa: CASSLAGTSGTLDSF; cdr3_nt: TGTGCCAGCAGCTTAGCGGGCACCTCCGGGACACTAGATTCCTTC
v_call: TRBV18; d_call: -; j_call: TRBJ2-1; clone_size: -; cdr3_aa: CASSPNNRPTGRNEQFF; cdr3_nt: TGTGCCAGCTCACCAAACAACCGACCGACAGGTCGCAATGAGCAGTTCTTC
v_call: TRBV30; d_call: TRBD1; j_call: TRBJ1-6; clone_size: once; cdr3_aa: CAWSGQGFSSPLHF; cdr3_nt: TGTGCCTGGAGTGGACAGGGATTTTCTTCACCCCTCCACTTT
v_call: TRBV24-1; d_call: TRBD1; j_call: TRBJ2-3; clone_size: -; cdr3_aa: CATSDLRGTGGTDTQYF; cdr3_nt: TGTGCCACCAGTGATTTGCGCGGGACAGGGGGCACAGATACGCAGTATTTT
v_call: TRBV3-1/TRBV3-2; d_call: -; j_call: TRBJ2-5; clone_size: few; cdr3_aa: CASSQRSQETQYF; cdr3_nt: TGTGCCAGCAGCCAACGCAGCCAAGAGACCCAGTACTTC
v_call: TRBV5-1; d_call: -; j_call: TRBJ2-2; clone_size: few; cdr3_aa: CASSGRESGELFF; cdr3_nt: TGCGCCAGCAGCGGTAGGGAGTCCGGGGAGCTGTTTTTT
v_call: TRBV24-1; d_call: -; j_call: TRBJ2-2; clone_size: few; cdr3_aa: CATNDRTGELFF; cdr3_nt: TGTGCCACCAATGACAGAACCGGGGAGCTGTTTTTT
v_call: TRBV11-2; d_call: -; j_call: TRBJ2-3; clone_size: -; cdr3_aa: CASSSRGDTQYF; cdr3_nt: TGTGCCAGCAGCTCCCGGGGAGATACGCAGTATTTT
v_call: TRBV2; d_call: -; j_call: TRBJ2-5; clone_size: -; cdr3_aa: CASSLLALETQYF; cdr3_nt: TGTGCCAGCAGCCTTCTAGCGCTCGAGACCCAGTACTTC
v_call: TRBV7-6; d_call: TRBD2; j_call: TRBJ2-5; clone_size: -; cdr3_aa: CASSLGTSGGVETQYF; cdr3_nt: TGTGCCAGCAGCCTGGGGACTAGCGGGGGGGTAGAGACCCAGTACTTC